This section outlines one T cell receptor (beta chain) sequence together with its context. Sample time point: baseline pretreatment blood. Indicated treatment: 15 Gy SBRT to primary tumor, nephrectomy 4 weeks later. Clones were read by immunoSEQ multiplex PCR, and TCRdb kept only the in-frame ones, dropping some. The profile shows about 140,000 clones, approximately 82% of them singletons. With 1 base removed from V and 6 bases from J, the gap between germline ends came to 12 bases. The V gene's germline CDR1 is SNHLY and CDR2 FYNNEI. The CDR3 runs to 15 residues. This sample stems from a study of radiation and T cells in renal cell carcinoma.

The source is a woman in her forties or fifties with renal cell carcinoma. Sequenced material: blood, taken from a patient whose treatment included radiotherapy and nephrectomy. The chain is built from TRBV2 and TRBJ2-2, with D hard to call. DNA of the CDR3: TGTGCCAGCAGTGAAGGTTTAGGGCGGTCCGGGGAGCTGTTTTTT. It encodes CASSEGLGRSGELFF.